The 26 T cell receptor beta chains presented below share a single source sample, sequenced in a study of T cell clonality in common variable immunodeficiency. Using immunoSEQ multiplex PCR, the repertoire was profiled, and TCRdb retains in-frame clones only, with some absent. This sample carries 30,000 to 40,000 clones, none of them present only once. Sequencing input: peripheral blood mononuclear cells. These receptors came from a person aged 18 to 69 in good health.

This clone was observed many times. The CDR3 extends 3 residues past the end of the read, so its final part is completed from the germline J gene. The chain is built from TRBV4-1 and TRBJ1-5; 7 nucleotides align to TRBD1. The CDR3 is made up of 16 amino acids. The germline CDR1 and CDR2 sequences are MGHRA and YSYEKL. V dropped 1 base and J dropped 4; count of bases not matched to a gene: 7. Here the CDR3 reads CASSQGLARGNQPQHF. The sequenced part of the CDR3 DNA is TGCGCCAGCAGCCAAGGTCTAGCCAGGGGGAATCAGCCC.

Concerning this clone: The read gets to within 3 residues of the CDR3 end, and the germline J gene fills in the rest. V and J are TRBV5-1 and TRBJ1-1, with D perhaps matching TRBD1 (5 bases). The length of the CDR3 is 14 residues. The V end lost 0 bases, the J end lost 1 base, and 7 bases lay between the germline ends. CDR1 and CDR2 from the germline V gene are SGHRS and YFSETQ. CDR3 protein: CASSLVGGNTEAFF. The sequenced part of the CDR3 DNA is TGCGCCAGCAGCTTGGTGGGGGGGAACACTGAA.

The table lists this clone with a few counts. It may be a read error: a sequence one base away is much more abundant. The sequenced fragment ends 3 residues before the CDR3 boundary, so the rest is inferred from the germline J gene. The sample has other DNA sequences that encode this CDR3 too. The V call is TRBV7-6, the J call TRBJ1-3; a possible D gene is TRBD1 (5 bases). The CDR3 contains 15 residues. Germline V gene sequence: CDR1 SGHVS, CDR2 FNYEAQ. The chain's CDR3 is CASSPRARSGNTIYF. The CDR3 bases that were read are TGTGCCAGCAGCCCCAGGGCCCGCTCTGGAAACACG.

This clone has ten or more counts. The sequence runs out 3 residues before the end of the CDR3; the remainder is reconstructed from the germline J gene. V usage is TRBV20-1 and J usage is TRBJ2-7; 9 nucleotides align to TRBD1. V was clipped by 0 bases and J by 2 bases; unmatched bases: 14. Germline loops: CDR1 DFQATT, CDR2 SNEGSKA (reference sequence). This CDR3 is 18 amino acids long. Incomplete CDR3 DNA: TGCAGTGCTAGAGACCCGGACAGGGGCTCGGGGGTTACCTACGAG. It specifies CSARDPDRGSGVTYE. The entire CDR3 sequence reads CSARDPDRGSGVTYEQYF.

This clone was counted many times. The CDR3 extends 3 residues past the end of the read, so its final part is completed from the germline J gene. The chain carries TRBV3-1 (or the pseudogene TRBV3-2) and TRBJ2-7; D call uncertain. CDR1 is LGHDT, CDR2 YNNKEL, per germline (reference sequence). The ends were cut back, 2 bases at V and 0 bases at J, with 11 bases in the middle. This CDR3 region has 15 residues. The CDR3 DNA, read in part, is TGTGCCAGCAGCCAACGCCGGGTCCTCTCCTACGAG. Encoded protein: CASSQRRVLSYE. The whole CDR3 region reads CASSQRRVLSYEQYF.

This clone was observed many times. The CDR3 goes on 3 residues after the read ends, and that part is filled in from the germline J gene. The V gene is TRBV11-3, the J gene TRBJ2-7; TRBD1 matches 10 bases. The junction had 6 bases not matched to a gene; V was cut back by 5 bases and J by 2 bases. The CDR3 runs to 15 residues. Germline CDR1 and CDR2: SGHNT and YENEEA. The CDR3 reads CASSQRGTGAYEQYF. The sequenced part of the CDR3 DNA is TGTGCCAGCAGCCAAAGGGGGACAGGGGCCTACGAG.

There are many counts of this clone. From the germline J gene comes the end of the CDR3, since the read stops 3 residues before it. This chain joins TRBV5-4 and TRBJ1-2; D call uncertain. Per the germline V gene, CDR1 is SGHNT and CDR2 is YYREEE (reference sequence). Trimming took off 0 bases at V and 4 bases at J, with 10 bases between the two ends. The CDR3 totals 14 residues. The CDR3: CASSLGTGSYGYTF. The covered CDR3 bases are TGTGCCAGCAGCTTGGGGACGGGGTCCTATGGC.

In its sample, this clone was seen many times. The DNA ends 3 residues before the CDR3 does, and the rest of the CDR3 is filled in from the germline J gene. The rearrangement uses TRBV2 and TRBJ2-2, with TRBD1 matching 8 bases. The germline CDR1 and CDR2 sequences are SNHLY and FYNNEI. This CDR3 has 13 amino acids. After removal of 11 bases from V and 4 bases from J, the junction contained 6 bases not matched to a gene. CDR3: CAGQGRVTGELFF. The CDR3 DNA, read in part, is TGTGCCGGACAGGGAAGGGTCACCGGGGAG.

There are many counts of this clone. The read ends 3 residues before the CDR3 terminus; that terminus is restored from the germline J gene. The chain combines TRBV7-8 with TRBJ2-7, with unresolved D. Trimming took 1 base from V and 2 from J, leaving 9 bases between them. Germline CDR1 reads SGHVS; CDR2 reads FQNEAQ. The CDR3 spans 14 residues. The CDR3 bases that were read are TGTGCCAGCAGCTTAGTCTCGGTCCCCTACGAG. This codes for CASSLVSVPYE. The whole CDR3 protein is CASSLVSVPYEQYF.

This clone showed up many times. From the germline J gene comes the end of the CDR3, since the read stops 3 residues before it. The chain carries TRBV28 and TRBJ2-1, with 9 bases aligning to TRBD2. The germline CDR1 and CDR2 sequences are MDHEN and SYDVKM. CDR3 size: 15 residues. Unmatched junction bases numbered 10, after V lost 7 bases and J lost 6 bases. The DNA read from the CDR3 is TGTGCCAGCAAGGAAGGAGATAGCGGGAGCAATGAG. Amino acid sequence: CASKEGDSGSNE. The full-length CDR3 reads as CASKEGDSGSNEQFF.

This clone was seen repeatedly, ten times or more. The observed sequence ends 3 residues before the CDR3 terminus, with the missing tail filled in from the germline J gene. This chain links TRBV20-1 with TRBJ1-2, with no clear D. Trimming removed 2 bases from V and 4 bases from J, with 11 bases in between. Germline CDR1 reads DFQATT; CDR2 reads SNEGSKA (reference sequence). CDR3 length: 13 residues. CDR3 bases read: TGCAGTGCTAGATGGGCCTCCTCCTATGGC. This sequence encodes CSARWASSYG. In full, the CDR3 reads CSARWASSYGYTF.

This clone was seen repeatedly, ten times or more. The CDR3 bases that were read are TGTGCCAGTAGTATACGCGGGACAGGTGCTGGGGAG. Its protein is CASSIRGTGAGE. The CDR3 as a whole reads CASSIRGTGAGELFF. J is TRBJ2-2 and V is TRBV19, with 8 bases matching TRBD1. The read is 3 residues too short to cover the CDR3 end, so that end is filled in from the germline J gene. The germline gives CDR1 LNHDA, CDR2 SQIVND (reference sequence). The CDR3 length is 15 residues. J gave up 8 bases and V 2 bases, and 7 bases lay outside the gene matches.

As regards this clone: Coverage ceases 3 residues before the CDR3 finishes, and the germline J gene fills in the end. The J gene is TRBJ2-3, the V gene TRBV30; a possible D gene is TRBD2 (7 bases). Germline CDR1 and CDR2: GTSNPN and SVGIG (reference sequence). The CDR3 sequence is 13 residues long. The covered CDR3 bases are TGTGCCTGGAGTGTAGGGGGGGCCGAGACG. Amino acid sequence: CAWSVGGAET. The full CDR3 is CAWSVGGAETQYF.

This clone was observed a handful of times. The read ends 3 residues before the CDR3 terminus; that terminus is restored from the germline J gene. The chain carries TRBV19 and TRBJ1-1; TRBD1 matches 8 bases. Unmatched junction bases numbered 22, after V lost 6 bases and J lost 4 bases. The CDR3 is made up of 19 amino acids. Germline V gives CDR1 LNHDA, CDR2 SQIVND (reference sequence). Incomplete CDR3 DNA: TGTGCCAGTAGACGATGGGGACCAAACCCGGGACAGGACCTCACTGAA. This codes for CASRRWGPNPGQDLTE. The full CDR3 protein is CASRRWGPNPGQDLTEAFF.

Many counts were recorded for this clone. Coverage ceases 3 residues before the CDR3 finishes, and the germline J gene fills in the end. The chain combines TRBV20-1 with TRBJ1-1; weak D call: TRBD1 (6 bases). CDR1 and CDR2 (germline): DFQATT, SNEGSKA (reference sequence). The V and J ends lost 6 bases and 7 bases respectively, with 15 bases between them. This CDR3 is 12 amino acids long. The DNA read from the CDR3 is TGCAGTGCACCGAGAGGGGGATATGAA. Protein product: CSAPRGGYE. The full CDR3 protein reads CSAPRGGYEAFF.

This clone was picked up a small number of times. The read halts 3 residues ahead of the CDR3 end, with the missing end drawn from the germline J gene. This chain links TRBV19 with TRBJ1-5; TRBD1 agrees at 7 bases. Germline V gives CDR1 LNHDA, CDR2 SQIVND (reference sequence). The V gene end was trimmed by 6 bases and the J gene end by 9 bases; junction bases not matched to a gene: 8. The CDR3 sequence is 13 residues long. The CDR3 here is CASSTSTGLPQHF. The part of the CDR3 DNA that was read is TGTGCCAGTAGCACCTCGACAGGGCTGCCC.

This clone showed up many times. The read ends 3 residues shy of where the CDR3 ends; the end is completed using the germline J gene. The chain recombines TRBV2 with TRBJ2-5, with 8 bases matching TRBD1. CDR3 size: 12 residues. Germline CDR1 SNHLY, CDR2 FYNNEI. V lost 6 bases, J lost 5 bases, and 2 bases stayed unmatched. The CDR3 spells CASSRDRETQYF. The covered CDR3 bases are TGTGCCAGCAGCCGGGACAGGGAGACC.

This clone was picked up many times. The CDR3 extends 3 residues past the end of the read, so its final part is completed from the germline J gene. The rearrangement uses TRBV20-1 and TRBJ1-1, with 8 bases lining up with TRBD1. V lost 2 bases to trimming and J lost 5 bases; unmatched junction nucleotides: 7. The CDR3 spans 14 residues. Germline assignment: CDR1 DFQATT and CDR2 SNEGSKA (reference sequence). The chain's CDR3 is CSARITGGFTEAFF. The part of the CDR3 DNA that was read is TGCAGTGCTAGAATTACAGGGGGGTTTACTGAA.

In its sample, this clone was seen many times. The read ends 3 residues before the CDR3 terminus; that terminus is restored from the germline J gene. V is TRBV7-3 and J is TRBJ2-2, with 13 bases aligning to TRBD2. CDR1 is SGHTA, CDR2 FQGTGA, per germline. The CDR3 has 20 amino acids. Trimming removed 1 base from V and 3 bases from J; junction bases left unmatched: 11. The covered CDR3 bases are TGTGCCAGCAGCTTAAGCTTATTTGGACTAGCGGGAGAGGACACCGGGGAG. This codes for CASSLSLFGLAGEDTGE. The CDR3 in its entirety is CASSLSLFGLAGEDTGELFF.

This clone was observed at least ten times. The read ends 3 residues early relative to the CDR3; the germline J gene fills the gap. V usage is TRBV19 and J usage is TRBJ2-5; 8 bases are a match to TRBD2. CDR3 length equals 16 residues. The V gene end was trimmed by 7 bases and the J gene end by 5 bases; junction bases not matched to a gene: 15. Per germline, CDR1 LNHDA and CDR2 SQIVND (reference sequence). Here the CDR3 reads CASTLNGGGRRETQYF. The covered CDR3 bases are TGTGCCAGTACGCTGAATGGCGGGGGGCGGCGGGAGACC.

This clone showed up many times. The sequenced fragment ends 3 residues before the CDR3 boundary, so the rest is inferred from the germline J gene. V usage is TRBV20-1 and J usage is TRBJ2-3; 12 nucleotides match TRBD2. Germline-derived CDR1 and CDR2 are DFQATT and SNEGSKA (reference sequence). This CDR3 comprises 14 residues. V lost 5 bases to trimming and J lost 5 bases; unmatched junction nucleotides: 5. The CDR3 here is CSASPGLAGDTQYF. The sequenced part of the CDR3 DNA is TGCAGTGCTTCACCGGGACTAGCGGGAGATACG.

This clone appeared many times. The read comes to an end 3 residues before the CDR3 does, leaving the germline J gene to fill in the end. The rearrangement links TRBV19 to TRBJ2-2; 9 positions match TRBD2. The CDR3 runs to 17 residues. V lost 3 bases and J lost 4; bases outside the gene matches: 9. From germline, CDR1 is LNHDA and CDR2 SQIVND (reference sequence). The DNA read from the CDR3 is TGTGCCAGTAGTATCTCCTTCGTAGCGGGAGTCACCGGGGAG. Amino acid sequence: CASSISFVAGVTGE. The full CDR3 protein reads CASSISFVAGVTGELFF.

At least ten counts were recorded for this clone. The CDR3 end is not reached by the read, which stops 3 residues before it; the germline J gene fills it in. The chain links TRBV7-3 to TRBJ1-6; D is possibly TRBD1 (5 bases). Germline V gives CDR1 SGHTA, CDR2 FQGTGA. Between the trimmed V and J ends, which lost 9 bases and 7 bases, there was a span of 16 bases. CDR3 size: 14 residues. Partial CDR3 DNA: TGTGCCAGGCCCTGGGGGGGAGGCAATTCACCC. It encodes CARPWGGGNSP. The CDR3 as a whole reads CARPWGGGNSPLHF.

This clone has only a few counts. The read falls 3 residues short of the CDR3 end, and the missing part is taken from the germline J gene. The chain has TRBV20-1 and TRBJ1-1; D is perhaps TRBD1 (5 bases). Germline loops: CDR1 DFQATT, CDR2 SNEGSKA (reference sequence). CDR3 length equals 16 residues. CDR3 sequence reads: CSARPLAGKGQETAFF. The sequenced part of the CDR3 DNA is TGCAGTGCTAGACCCCTCGCAGGGAAGGGCCAAGAGACA.

Comment on this clone: Sequencing ends 3 residues short of the CDR3 end; the germline J gene provides the rest. This chain joins TRBV14 and TRBJ2-7, with D possibly matching TRBD1 (7 bases). Between the trimmed V and J ends, which lost 0 bases and 6 bases, there was a span of 24 bases. Germline CDR1 is SGHDN and CDR2 is FVKESK. This CDR3 region has 18 residues. The CDR3 DNA, read in part, is TGTGCCAGCAGCCAAGATCGGAGGGATTGGTCAAGGGACAGCGAG. Translated: CASSQDRRDWSRDSE. The whole CDR3 reads CASSQDRRDWSRDSEQYF.

Regarding this clone: The read ends 3 residues early relative to the CDR3; the germline J gene fills the gap. The V call is TRBV5-1, the J call TRBJ1-2; 7 bases fit TRBD1. CDR1 is SGHRS and CDR2 is YFSETQ in the germline V gene. The CDR3 covers 14 residues. CDR3 region: CASSLVPGGNGYTF. The CDR3 bases that were read are TGCGCCAGCAGCTTGGTTCCAGGGGGAAACGGC.